This entry describes one TCR beta chain. This record belongs to a study of cytomegalovirus exposure and HLA in healthy donors. The CDR3 is 17 residues long. V dropped 5 bases and J dropped 0 bases, with 14 bases sitting between them. CDR1 and CDR2 from the germline V gene are SGHVS and FNYEAQ. Using immunoSEQ multiplex PCR, the repertoire was profiled, and TCRdb retains in-frame clones only, with some absent. The sample yields tens of thousands of clones, 90% seen once. The source is a man aged 18 to 30 in good health and CMV-seronegative. The sequenced sample consisted of PBMCs. The chain links TRBV7-6 to TRBJ2-6; TRBD1 is a possible D gene (5 bases). The CDR3: CASSPKGHISGANVLTF. CDR3 in DNA: TGTGCCAGCAGCCCAAAAGGACACATCTCTGGGGCCAACGTCCTGACTTTC.